The source of this T cell receptor beta chain is a study of regulatory T cells in long-lasting Graves disease. As concerns this clonotype: The antigen remains undetermined.

This CDR3 region has 14 residues. Trimming took 7 bases from V and 6 from J; bases not matched to a gene: 9. Germline V lookup: CDR1 LNHDA, CDR2 SQIVND (reference sequence). Findings and limits, study-wide: Persistent disease showed a preference for TRBV28, TRBJ1-2 and TRBJ2-5.

Both iRepertoire HTBI primers and Arm-PCR of CDR3 regions were used to build the TCR beta libraries. A single record per CDR3 protein comes from TCRdb applying MiXCR to the multiplex PCR reads. The sample includes approximately 440,000 distinct CDR3 sequences, around 24% of them seen just once. As to time point: persistent/refractory GD, antithyroid drugs over 5 years with positive TRAb. The TCR library was made from RNA extracted from PBMCs. From each patient, about 8.5 milliliters of peripheral blood was drawn and collected into an EDTA anticoagulant tube. The TCR sequence derives from a female donor with Graves disease. The input for sequencing was peripheral blood mononuclear cells (PBMCs), taken when the disease was refractory, from a patient treated with antithyroid drugs. The V and J genes are TRBV19 and TRBJ1-5; 7 positions match TRBD1. In DNA form, the CDR3 reads TGTGCCAGTACACGCCGACAGGGAGGTCAGCCCCAGCATTTT. As protein: CASTRRQGGQPQHF. The whole variable domain, filled in from reference TRBV19 and TRBJ1-5, reads DGGITQSPKYLFRKEGQNVTLSCEQNLNHDAMYWYRQDPGQGLRLIYYSQIVNDFQKGDIAEGYSVSREKKESFPLTVTSAQKNPTAFYLCASTRRQGGQPQHFGDGTRLSIL.